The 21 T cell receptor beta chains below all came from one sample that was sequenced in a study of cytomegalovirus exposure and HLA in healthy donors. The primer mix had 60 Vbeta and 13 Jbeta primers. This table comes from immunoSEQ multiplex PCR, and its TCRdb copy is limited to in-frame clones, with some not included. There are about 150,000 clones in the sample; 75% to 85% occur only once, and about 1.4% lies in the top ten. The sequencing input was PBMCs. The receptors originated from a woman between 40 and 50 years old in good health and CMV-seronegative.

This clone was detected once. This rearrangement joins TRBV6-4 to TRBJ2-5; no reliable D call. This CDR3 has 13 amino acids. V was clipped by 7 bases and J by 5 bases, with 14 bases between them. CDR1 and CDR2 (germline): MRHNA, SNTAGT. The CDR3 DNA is TGTGCCAGCAATCCCCAAGCGAGGGAGACCCAGTACTTC. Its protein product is CASNPQARETQYF.

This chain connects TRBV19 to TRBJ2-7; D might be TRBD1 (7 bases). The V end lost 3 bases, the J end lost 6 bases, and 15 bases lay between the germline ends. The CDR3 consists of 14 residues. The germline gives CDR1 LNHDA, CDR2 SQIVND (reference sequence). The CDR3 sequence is CASSIGGTDGEQYF. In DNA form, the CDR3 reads TGTGCCAGTAGTATTGGGGGGACAGATGGCGAGCAGTACTTC.

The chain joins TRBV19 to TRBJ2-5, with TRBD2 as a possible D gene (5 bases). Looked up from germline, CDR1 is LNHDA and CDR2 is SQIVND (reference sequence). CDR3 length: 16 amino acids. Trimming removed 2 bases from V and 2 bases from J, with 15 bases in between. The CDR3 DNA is TGTGCCAGTAGTATAACTGGGAGCAGGCTTCAAGAGACCCAGTACTTC. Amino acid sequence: CASSITGSRLQETQYF.

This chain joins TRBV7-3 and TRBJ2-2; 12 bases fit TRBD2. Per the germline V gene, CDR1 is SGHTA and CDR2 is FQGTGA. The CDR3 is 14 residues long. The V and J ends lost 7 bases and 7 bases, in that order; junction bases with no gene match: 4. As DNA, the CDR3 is TGTGCCAGCACCCTAGCGGGGGGGCGCGGGGAGCTGTTTTTT. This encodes CASTLAGGRGELFF.

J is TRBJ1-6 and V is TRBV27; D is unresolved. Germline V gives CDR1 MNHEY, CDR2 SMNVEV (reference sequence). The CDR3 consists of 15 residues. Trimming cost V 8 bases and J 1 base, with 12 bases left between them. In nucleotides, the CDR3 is TGTGCCAGCCGGTTGGGGAGGTCCTATAATTCACCCCTCCACTTT. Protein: CASRLGRSYNSPLHF.

The CDR3 loop is CASSQDLNYGYTF. For the CDR3, the DNA is TGTGCCAGCAGCCAAGACTTGAACTATGGCTACACCTTC. The rearrangement links TRBV14 to TRBJ1-2; no reliable D call. The CDR3 length is 13 residues. Per the germline V gene, CDR1 is SGHDN and CDR2 is FVKESK. Trimming shortened V by 0 bases and J by 2 bases, and 4 bases separated the two germline ends.

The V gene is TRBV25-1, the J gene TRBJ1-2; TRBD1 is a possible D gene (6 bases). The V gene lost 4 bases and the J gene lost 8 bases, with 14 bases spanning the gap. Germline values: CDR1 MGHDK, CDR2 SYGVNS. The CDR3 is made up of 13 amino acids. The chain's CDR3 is CASSAPDRGGYTF. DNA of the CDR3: TGTGCCAGCAGTGCCCCGGACAGAGGGGGCTACACCTTC.

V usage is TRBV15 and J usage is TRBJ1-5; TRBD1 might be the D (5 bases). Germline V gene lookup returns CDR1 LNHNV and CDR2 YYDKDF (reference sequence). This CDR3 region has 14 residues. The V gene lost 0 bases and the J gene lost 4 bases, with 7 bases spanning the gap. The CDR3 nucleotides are TGTGCCACCAGCAGAGATGGGGGGAATCAGCCCCAGCATTTT. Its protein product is CATSRDGGNQPQHF. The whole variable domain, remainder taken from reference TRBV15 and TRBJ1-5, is DAMVIQNPRYQVTQFGKPVTLSCSQTLNHNVMYWYQQKSSQAPKLLFHYYDKDFNNEADTPDNFQSRRPNTSFCFLDIRSPGLGDTAMYLCATSRDGGNQPQHFGDGTRLSIL.

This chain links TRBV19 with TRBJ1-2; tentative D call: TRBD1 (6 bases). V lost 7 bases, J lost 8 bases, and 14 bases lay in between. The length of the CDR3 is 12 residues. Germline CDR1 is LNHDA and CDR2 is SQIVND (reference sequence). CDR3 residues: CASIGTSGGYTF. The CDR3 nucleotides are TGTGCCAGTATAGGGACATCGGGCGGCTACACCTTC.

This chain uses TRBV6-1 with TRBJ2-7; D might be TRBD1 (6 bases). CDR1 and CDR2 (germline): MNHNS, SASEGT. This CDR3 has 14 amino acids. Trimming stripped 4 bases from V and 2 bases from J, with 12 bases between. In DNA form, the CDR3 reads TGTGCCAGCAGTGCCGGGACACACACCTACGAGCAGTACTTC. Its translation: CASSAGTHTYEQYF.

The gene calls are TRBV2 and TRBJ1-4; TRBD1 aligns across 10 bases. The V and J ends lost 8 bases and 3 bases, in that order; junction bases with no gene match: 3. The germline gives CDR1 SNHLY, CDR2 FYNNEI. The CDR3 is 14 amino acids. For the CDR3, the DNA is TGTGCCAGCGGGACAGGGGTAGCTAATGAAAAACTGTTTTTT. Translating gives CASGTGVANEKLFF.

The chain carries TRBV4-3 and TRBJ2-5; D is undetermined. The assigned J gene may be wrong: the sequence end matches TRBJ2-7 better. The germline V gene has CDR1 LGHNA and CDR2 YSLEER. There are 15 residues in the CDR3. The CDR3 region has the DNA TGCGCCAGCAGCCAAGATATTCACAGCTCCTACGAGCAGTACTTC. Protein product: CASSQDIHSSYEQYF.

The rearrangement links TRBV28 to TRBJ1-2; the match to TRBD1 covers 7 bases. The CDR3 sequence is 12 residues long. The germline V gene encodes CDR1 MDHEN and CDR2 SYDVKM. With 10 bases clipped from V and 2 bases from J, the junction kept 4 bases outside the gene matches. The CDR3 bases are TGTGCCACCAGGGGACAGAACTATGGCTACACCTTC. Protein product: CATRGQNYGYTF.

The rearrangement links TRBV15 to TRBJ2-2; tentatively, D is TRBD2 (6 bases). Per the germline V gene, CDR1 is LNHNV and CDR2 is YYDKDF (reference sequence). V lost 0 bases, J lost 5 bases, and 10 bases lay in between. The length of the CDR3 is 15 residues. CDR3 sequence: CATSREFRGTGELFF. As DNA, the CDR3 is TGTGCCACCAGCAGAGAATTTCGGGGGACCGGGGAGCTGTTTTTT.

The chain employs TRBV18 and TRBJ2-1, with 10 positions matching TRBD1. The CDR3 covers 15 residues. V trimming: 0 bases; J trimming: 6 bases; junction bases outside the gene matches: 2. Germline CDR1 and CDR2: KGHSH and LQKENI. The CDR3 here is CASSPPGQGGNEQFF. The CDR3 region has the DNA TGTGCCAGCTCACCACCAGGACAGGGGGGCAATGAGCAGTTCTTC.

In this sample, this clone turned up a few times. CDR3 residues: CASSDRTGDSPLHF. In nucleotides, the CDR3 is TGTGCCAGCAGCGACAGGACAGGGGATTCACCCCTCCACTTT. V and J are TRBV2 and TRBJ1-6; TRBD1 matches 9 bases. This CDR3 comprises 14 residues. With 6 bases clipped from V and 8 bases from J, the junction kept 5 bases outside the gene matches. Germline loops: CDR1 SNHLY, CDR2 FYNNEI.

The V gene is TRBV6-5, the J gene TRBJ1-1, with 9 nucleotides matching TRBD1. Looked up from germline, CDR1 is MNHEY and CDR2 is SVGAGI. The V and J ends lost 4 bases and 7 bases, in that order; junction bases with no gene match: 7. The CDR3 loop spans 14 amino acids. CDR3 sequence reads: CASSFSGQGLEAFF. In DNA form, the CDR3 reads TGTGCCAGCAGTTTTTCCGGACAGGGGCTTGAAGCTTTCTTT.

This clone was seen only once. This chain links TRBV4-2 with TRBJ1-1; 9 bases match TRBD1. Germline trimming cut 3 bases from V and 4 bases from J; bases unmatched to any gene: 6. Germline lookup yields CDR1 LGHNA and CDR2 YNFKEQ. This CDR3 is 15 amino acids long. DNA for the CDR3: TGTGCCAGCAGCCAGAGGGACAGGGAAGGCACTGAAGCTTTCTTT. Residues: CASSQRDREGTEAFF.

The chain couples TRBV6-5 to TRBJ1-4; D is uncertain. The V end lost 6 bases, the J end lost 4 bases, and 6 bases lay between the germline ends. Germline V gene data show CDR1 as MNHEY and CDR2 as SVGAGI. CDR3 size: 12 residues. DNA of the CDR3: TGTGCCAGCAGCGCTAGTAATGAAAAACTGTTTTTT. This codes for CASSASNEKLFF.

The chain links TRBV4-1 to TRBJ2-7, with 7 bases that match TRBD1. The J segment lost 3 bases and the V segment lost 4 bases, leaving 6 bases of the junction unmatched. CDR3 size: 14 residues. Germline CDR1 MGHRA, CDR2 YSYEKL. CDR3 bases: TGCGCCAGCAGCCCCGGGACAGTTAACTACGAGCAGTACTTC. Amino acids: CASSPGTVNYEQYF.

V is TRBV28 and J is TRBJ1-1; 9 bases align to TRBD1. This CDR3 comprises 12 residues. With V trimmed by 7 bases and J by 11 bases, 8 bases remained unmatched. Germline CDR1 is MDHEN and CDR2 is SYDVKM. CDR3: CASTLGDRVAFF. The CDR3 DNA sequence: TGTGCCAGCACCTTAGGGGACAGGGTGGCTTTCTTT.